Reported below is one T cell receptor (beta chain). The antigen it binds to is not known. Per-nucleotide qualities are absent, and no much larger clonotype sits a single base away. Genomic DNA was extracted from sorted cells for sequencing of the TCRbeta CDR3 region. The immunoSEQ Assay was used for sequencing of TCRbeta CDR3 regions. TCRdb re-hosts the immuneACCESS table, in-frame sequences only. Its copies lack some clones; in the studies checked, an unresolved V gene accounts for under half of them, and the cause for the rest is not known. The sample table shows under 25,000 clones, and 84% are seen once. The ten largest make up around 30% of the sample. This entry is derived from a study of OX40 agonist ivuxolimab in advanced cancers. Broadly, across the study: Ivuxolimab, which targeted the costimulatory receptor OX40 (CD134), was an agonistic, fully human IgG2 monoclonal antibody. The paper reports the monotherapy dose-escalation portion (N of about 54 patients) of the phase I ivuxolimab trial. Partial responses occurred in three dose-escalation patients, of whom one had hepatocellular carcinoma and two had cutaneous melanoma. Among the approximately 54 dose-escalation patients, 19 had hepatocellular carcinoma, 15 or so melanoma, 9 renal cell carcinoma and 9 head and neck cancer. Patients were allowed to have had prior anti-PD-1, anti-PD-L1 or anti-CTLA-4 therapy, and 40% of the dose-escalation patients had been treated with checkpoint inhibitors. Intravenous ivuxolimab was administered to patients every 2 weeks at six dose levels: 0.01, 0.1, 0.3, 1.5, 3 and 10 mg/kg. Peripheral TCRbeta sequencing was intended to test whether TCR sequence diversity was altered and clonal T-cell expansion was caused by ivuxolimab. The dose-escalation cohort was around 83% male with a mean age of about 58 years, ranging from roughly 23 to 90. Paper-wide results and their limitations: At doses of 0.1 to 3.0 mg/kg, clonal expansion of both CD4+ and CD8+ blood T cells was observed from baseline to week 6. Partial responders in the 0.1-3.0 mg/kg groups had among the lowest normalized peripheral clonal expansion, especially among CD8+ T cells. Low levels of normalized T-cell clonal expansion were also seen in some patients who did not respond. On average, CD8+ T cells showed more expanded clones than CD4+ T cells after ivuxolimab. The antigen specificity of the clonally expanded peripheral T cells was not determined.

Patients with a history of autoimmune disease or receiving systemic immunosuppression were excluded from the trial. Peripheral blood for TCR sequencing was drawn from every dose cohort at baseline, at cycle 4 day 1 and at cycle 7 day 1. Samples were obtained from an open-label, multicenter, first-in-human phase I dose-escalation trial of ivuxolimab. Adults with locally advanced or metastatic melanoma, renal cell carcinoma, hepatocellular carcinoma or head and neck squamous cell carcinoma were enrolled in the trial. Before TCR sequencing, CD4+ and CD8+ T cells were separately sorted from peripheral blood. Trimming leaves V shorter by 5 bases and J shorter by 6 bases, with the junction holding 2 bases beyond the gene matches. The CDR3 holds 14 amino acids from the cysteine to the phenylalanine. Left in the record is the CDR3 DNA by itself, 42 bases read in frame from the first base. CDR1 and CDR2 are read off the germline V gene (reference sequence) as MNHNY and SVGAGI.

The sequence came from an adult with an advanced solid tumor such as melanoma, head and neck, liver or kidney cancer. Recombination joined TRBV6-6 with TRBJ1-6; TRBD1 matches 9 bases in the middle. Material: CD4+ or CD8+ T cells sorted from blood, obtained in a trial of the OX40 agonist ivuxolimab. The DNA sequence is given as TGTGCCAGCAGTGGACAGGGGTTTAATTCACCCCTCCACTTT. This codes for CASSGQGFNSPLHF.